This T cell receptor beta chain is from a study of T cells in women clearing cervical HPV infection. Generated by immunoSEQ multiplex PCR, the TCRdb table keeps only in-frame clones and is missing some. This sample lists tens of thousands of clones; its ten largest clones have around 6.6%. Sequenced material: blood buffy coat. The clonotype comes from a woman aged 18 to 75 with a cervical HPV16 infection that either progressed to CIN3+ or cleared (not recorded which).

CDR3 residues: CSAGITSGGAYEQFF. The covered CDR3 bases are TGCAGTGCTGGGATAACTAGCGGGGGGGCCTATGAG. The V and J genes are TRBV20-1 and TRBJ2-1, with 13 nucleotides matching TRBD2. Read data end 3 residues before the CDR3 end; the end is taken from the germline J gene. The CDR3 sequence is 15 residues long. Germline V gene sequence: CDR1 DFQATT, CDR2 SNEGSKA (reference sequence). With 5 bases clipped from V and 8 bases from J, the junction kept 9 bases outside the gene matches.